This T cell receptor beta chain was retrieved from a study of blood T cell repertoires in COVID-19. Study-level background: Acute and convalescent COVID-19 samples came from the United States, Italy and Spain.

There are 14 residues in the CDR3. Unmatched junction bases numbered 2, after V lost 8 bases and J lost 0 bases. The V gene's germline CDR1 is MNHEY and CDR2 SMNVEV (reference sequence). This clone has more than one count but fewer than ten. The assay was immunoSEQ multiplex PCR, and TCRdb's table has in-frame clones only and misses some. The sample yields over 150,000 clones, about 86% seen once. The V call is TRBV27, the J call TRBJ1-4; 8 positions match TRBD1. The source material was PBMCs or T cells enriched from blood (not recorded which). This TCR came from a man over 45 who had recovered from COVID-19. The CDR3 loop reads CASARGPTNEKLFF. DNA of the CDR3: TGTGCCAGCGCCAGGGGGCCAACTAATGAAAAACTGTTTTTT.